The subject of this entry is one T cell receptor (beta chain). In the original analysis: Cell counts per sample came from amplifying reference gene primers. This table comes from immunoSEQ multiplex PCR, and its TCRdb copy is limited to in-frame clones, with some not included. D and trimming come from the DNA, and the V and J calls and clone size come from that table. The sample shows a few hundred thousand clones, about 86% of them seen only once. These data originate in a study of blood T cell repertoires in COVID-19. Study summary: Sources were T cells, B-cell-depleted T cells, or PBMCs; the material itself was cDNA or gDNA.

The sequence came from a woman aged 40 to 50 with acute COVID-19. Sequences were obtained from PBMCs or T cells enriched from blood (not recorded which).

DNA for the CDR3: TGCGCCAGTAGGGGAGGGTCTGGAAACACCATATATTTT. This sequence encodes CASRGGSGNTIYF. This chain joins TRBV10-2 and TRBJ1-3; tentatively, D is TRBD1 (5 bases). The CDR3 is 13 amino acids. Germline V lookup: CDR1 WSHSY, CDR2 SAAADI. The V end was cut by 9 bases, the J end by 1 base, with 10 bases between.